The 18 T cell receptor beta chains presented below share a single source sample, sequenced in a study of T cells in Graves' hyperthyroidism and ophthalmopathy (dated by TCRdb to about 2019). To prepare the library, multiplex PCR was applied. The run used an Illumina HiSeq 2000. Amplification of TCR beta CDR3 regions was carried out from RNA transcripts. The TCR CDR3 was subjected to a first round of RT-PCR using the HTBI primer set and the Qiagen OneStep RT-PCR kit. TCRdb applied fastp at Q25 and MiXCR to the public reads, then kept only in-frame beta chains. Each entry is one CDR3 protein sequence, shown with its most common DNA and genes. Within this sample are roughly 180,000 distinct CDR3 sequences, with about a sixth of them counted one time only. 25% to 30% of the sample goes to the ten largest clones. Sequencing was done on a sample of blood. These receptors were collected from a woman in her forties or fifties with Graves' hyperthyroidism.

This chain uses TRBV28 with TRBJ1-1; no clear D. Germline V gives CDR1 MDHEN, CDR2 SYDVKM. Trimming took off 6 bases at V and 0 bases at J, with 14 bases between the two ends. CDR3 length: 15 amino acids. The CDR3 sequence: CASSPSAPMNTEAFF. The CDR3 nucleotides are TGTGCCAGCAGCCCGTCGGCGCCAATGAACACTGAAGCTTTCTTT.

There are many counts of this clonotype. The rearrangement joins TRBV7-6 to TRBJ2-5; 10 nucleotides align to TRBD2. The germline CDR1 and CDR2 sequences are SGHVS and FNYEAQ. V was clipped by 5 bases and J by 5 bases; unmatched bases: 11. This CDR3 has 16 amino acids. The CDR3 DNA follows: TGTGCCAGCAGCAGTCGCCAGCGGGGGGGCGGGGAGACCCAGTACTTC. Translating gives CASSSRQRGGGETQYF.

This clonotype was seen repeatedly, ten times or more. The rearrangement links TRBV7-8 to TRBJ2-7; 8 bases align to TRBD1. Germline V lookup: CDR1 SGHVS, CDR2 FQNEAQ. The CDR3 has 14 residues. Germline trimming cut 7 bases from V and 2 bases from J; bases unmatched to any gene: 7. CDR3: CASTTGTGTYEQYF. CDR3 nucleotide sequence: TGTGCCAGCACCACCGGGACAGGTACCTACGAGCAGTACTTC.

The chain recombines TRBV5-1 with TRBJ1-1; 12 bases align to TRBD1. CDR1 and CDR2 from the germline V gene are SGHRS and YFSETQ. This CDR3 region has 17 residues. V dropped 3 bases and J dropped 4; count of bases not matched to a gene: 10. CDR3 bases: TGCGCCAGCAGCTCGGGACAGGGGGCAAGGGGGAGCACTGAAGCTTTCTTT. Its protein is CASSSGQGARGSTEAFF.

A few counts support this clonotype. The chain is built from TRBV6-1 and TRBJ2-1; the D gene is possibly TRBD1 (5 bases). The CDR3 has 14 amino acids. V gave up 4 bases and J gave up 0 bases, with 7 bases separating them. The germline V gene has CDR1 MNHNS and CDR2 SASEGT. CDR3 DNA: TGTGCCAGCAGTGGACAGATCTCCTACAATGAGCAGTTCTTC. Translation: CASSGQISYNEQFF.

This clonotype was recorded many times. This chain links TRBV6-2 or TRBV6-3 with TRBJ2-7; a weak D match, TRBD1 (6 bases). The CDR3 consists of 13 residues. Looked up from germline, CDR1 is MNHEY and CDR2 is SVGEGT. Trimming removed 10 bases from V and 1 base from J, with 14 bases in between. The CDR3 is CATKTRGSYEQYF. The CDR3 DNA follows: TGTGCCACTAAAACGAGGGGGTCCTACGAGCAGTACTTC.

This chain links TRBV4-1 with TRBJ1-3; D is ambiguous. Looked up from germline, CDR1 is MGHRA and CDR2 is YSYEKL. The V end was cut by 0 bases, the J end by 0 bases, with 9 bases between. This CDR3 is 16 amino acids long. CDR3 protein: CASSQEGGSSGNTIYF. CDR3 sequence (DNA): TGCGCCAGCAGCCAAGAAGGCGGCAGCTCTGGAAACACCATATATTTT.

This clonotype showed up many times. The CDR3 bases are TGTGCCAGCAGTCCCAGGGGACAGGGGTCAACCCCAGCCAAAAACATTCAGTACTTC. This sequence encodes CASSPRGQGSTPAKNIQYF. V gene TRBV6-1 combines with J gene TRBJ2-4, with 10 bases identical to TRBD1. The V gene's germline CDR1 is MNHNS and CDR2 SASEGT. CDR3 length: 19 amino acids. The trim removed 5 bases at V and 0 bases at J, leaving 13 bases unmatched.

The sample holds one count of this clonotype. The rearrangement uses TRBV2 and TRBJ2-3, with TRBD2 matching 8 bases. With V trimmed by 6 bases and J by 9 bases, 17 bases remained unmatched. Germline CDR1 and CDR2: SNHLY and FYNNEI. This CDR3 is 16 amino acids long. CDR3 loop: CASSPRGGGPRETQYF. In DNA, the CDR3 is TGTGCCAGCAGCCCTCGGGGGGGGGGGCCCCGAGAGACGCAGTATTTT.

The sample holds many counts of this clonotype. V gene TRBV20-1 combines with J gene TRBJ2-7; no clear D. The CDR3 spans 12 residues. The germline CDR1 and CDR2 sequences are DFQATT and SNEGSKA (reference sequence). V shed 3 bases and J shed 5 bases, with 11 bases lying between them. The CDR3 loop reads CSASPGIDEQYF. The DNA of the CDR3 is TGCAGTGCTAGCCCTGGGATCGACGAGCAGTACTTC.

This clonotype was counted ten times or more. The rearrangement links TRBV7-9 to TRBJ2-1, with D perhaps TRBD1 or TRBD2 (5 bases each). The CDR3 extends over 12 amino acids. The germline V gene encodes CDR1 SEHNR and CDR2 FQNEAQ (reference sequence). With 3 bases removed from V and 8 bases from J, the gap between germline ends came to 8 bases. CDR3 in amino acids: CASSFRDHEQFF. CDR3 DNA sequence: TGTGCCAGCAGCTTTCGGGACCATGAGCAGTTCTTC.

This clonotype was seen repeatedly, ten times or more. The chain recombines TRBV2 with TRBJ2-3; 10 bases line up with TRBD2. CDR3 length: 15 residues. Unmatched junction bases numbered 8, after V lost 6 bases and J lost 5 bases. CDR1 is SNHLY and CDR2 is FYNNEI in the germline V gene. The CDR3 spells CASSTLAGVGDTQYF. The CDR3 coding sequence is TGTGCCAGCAGCACCCTAGCGGGGGTAGGAGATACGCAGTATTTT.

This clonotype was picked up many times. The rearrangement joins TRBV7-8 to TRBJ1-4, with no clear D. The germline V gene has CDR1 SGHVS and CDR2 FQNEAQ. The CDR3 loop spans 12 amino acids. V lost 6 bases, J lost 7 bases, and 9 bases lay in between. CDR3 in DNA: TGTGCCAGCAGTTGGGCTGGTGAAAAACTGTTTTTT. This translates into CASSWAGEKLFF.

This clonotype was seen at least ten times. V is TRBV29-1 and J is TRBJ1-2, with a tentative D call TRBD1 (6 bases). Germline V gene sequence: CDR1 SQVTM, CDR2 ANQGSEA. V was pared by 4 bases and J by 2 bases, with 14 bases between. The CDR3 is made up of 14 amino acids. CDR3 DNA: TGCAGCGTTGTCGATTCGGACAGCAACTATGGCTACACCTTC. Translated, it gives CSVVDSDSNYGYTF. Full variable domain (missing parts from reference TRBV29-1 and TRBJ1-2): SAVISQKPSRDICQRGTSLTIQCQVDSQVTMMFWYRQQPGQSLTLIATANQGSEATYESGFVIDKFPISRPNLTFSTLTVSNMSPEDSSIYLCSVVDSDSNYGYTFGSGTRLTVV.

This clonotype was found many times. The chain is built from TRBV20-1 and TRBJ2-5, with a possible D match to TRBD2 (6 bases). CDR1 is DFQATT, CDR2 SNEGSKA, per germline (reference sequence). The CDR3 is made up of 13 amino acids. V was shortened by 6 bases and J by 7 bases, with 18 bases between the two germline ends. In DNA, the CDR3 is TGCAGTGCCCGGGACTCCTTGAGACGGACCCAGTACTTC. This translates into CSARDSLRRTQYF.

The CDR3 loop reads CSASWGFSNQPQHF. Written as DNA, the CDR3 is TGCAGTGCTAGTTGGGGGTTTAGCAATCAGCCCCAGCATTTT. V and J are TRBV20-1 and TRBJ1-5; TRBD1 is a possible D gene (5 bases). V was clipped by 3 bases and J by 0 bases, with 9 bases between them. Germline loops: CDR1 DFQATT, CDR2 SNEGSKA (reference sequence). CDR3 length: 14 residues.

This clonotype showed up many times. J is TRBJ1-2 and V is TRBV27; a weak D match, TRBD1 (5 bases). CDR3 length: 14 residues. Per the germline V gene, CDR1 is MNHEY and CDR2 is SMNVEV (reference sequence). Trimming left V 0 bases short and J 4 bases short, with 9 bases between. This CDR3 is CASSLSSGSYGYTF. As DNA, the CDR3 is TGTGCCAGCAGTTTATCATCAGGGTCCTATGGCTACACCTTC.

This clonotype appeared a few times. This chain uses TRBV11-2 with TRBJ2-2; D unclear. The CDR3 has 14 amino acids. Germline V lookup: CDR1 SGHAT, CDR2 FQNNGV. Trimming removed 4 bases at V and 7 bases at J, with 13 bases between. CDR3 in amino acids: CASSSPPLGGELFF. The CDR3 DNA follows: TGTGCCAGCAGCTCCCCCCCTCTAGGCGGGGAGCTGTTTTTT.